These T cell receptor beta chains were read from a single sample in a study of T cells in Graves' hyperthyroidism and ophthalmopathy. TCRdb passed the multiplex PCR reads through MiXCR, listing each CDR3 protein once. The sample yields fewer than 650,000 distinct CDR3 sequences, 11% to 15% seen once. The sample consisted of blood. The source of these receptors is a woman aged 40 to 50 with Graves' hyperthyroidism. The CDR3 runs from the conserved cysteine through the conserved F or W. D genes are given only for firm matches. Clone size is shown for a subset of rows, as once, few, many or a class of expanded clone.

d_gene: .; abundance: many; j_gene: TRBJ2-1; v_gene: TRBV10-3; CDR3aa: CAIRPSGAGVGHNEQFF; CDR3nt: TGTGCCATCAGACCCTCAGGGGCGGGCGTGGGTCACAATGAGCAGTTCTTC
d_gene: .; abundance: few; j_gene: TRBJ1-6; v_gene: TRBV2; CDR3aa: CASKGSLRTLHF; CDR3nt: TGTGCCAGCAAGGGGAGCTTGAGGACCCTCCACTTT
d_gene: .; abundance: .; j_gene: TRBJ2-1; v_gene: TRBV6-5; CDR3aa: CASSYAQASDEQFF; CDR3nt: TGTGCCAGCAGTTACGCCCAGGCATCAGATGAGCAGTTCTTC
d_gene: TRBD2; abundance: many; j_gene: TRBJ2-1; v_gene: TRBV20-1; CDR3aa: CSARDLRESYNEQFF; CDR3nt: TGCAGTGCTAGAGATTTGCGGGAGTCCTACAATGAGCAGTTCTTC
d_gene: .; abundance: few; j_gene: TRBJ1-2; v_gene: TRBV29-1; CDR3aa: CSVEDRTPYGYTF; CDR3nt: TGCAGCGTTGAAGATCGCACACCCTATGGCTACACCTTC
d_gene: .; abundance: few; j_gene: TRBJ2-2; v_gene: TRBV24-1; CDR3aa: CATSDFGGFTGELFF; CDR3nt: TGTGCCACCAGTGATTTTGGAGGGTTCACCGGGGAGCTGTTTTTT
d_gene: .; abundance: many; j_gene: TRBJ2-1; v_gene: TRBV12-3/TRBV12-4; CDR3aa: CASSFRDKNYNEQFF; CDR3nt: TGTGCCAGCAGTTTTAGGGACAAAAACTACAATGAGCAGTTCTTC
d_gene: .; abundance: .; j_gene: TRBJ1-5; v_gene: TRBV19; CDR3aa: CASVVSRGYDQPQHF; CDR3nt: TGTGCCAGTGTGGTCTCACGCGGGTACGATCAGCCCCAGCATTTT
d_gene: .; abundance: many; j_gene: TRBJ1-1; v_gene: TRBV19; CDR3aa: CASSIGRAGRDTEAFF; CDR3nt: TGTGCCAGTAGTATAGGTAGAGCAGGGAGGGACACTGAAGCTTTCTTT
d_gene: .; abundance: many; j_gene: TRBJ2-3; v_gene: TRBV29-1; CDR3aa: CSHREGIYTSTDTQYF; CDR3nt: TGCAGCCATAGAGAGGGGATCTATACTAGCACAGATACGCAGTATTTT
d_gene: .; abundance: many; j_gene: TRBJ1-2; v_gene: TRBV18; CDR3aa: CASSPGPNYGYTF; CDR3nt: TGTGCCAGCTCACCCGGACCTAACTATGGCTACACCTTC
d_gene: .; abundance: many; j_gene: TRBJ2-7; v_gene: TRBV20-1; CDR3aa: CSGRVRAGSYEQYF; CDR3nt: TGCAGTGGACGCGTAAGGGCGGGCTCCTACGAGCAGTACTTC
d_gene: .; abundance: many; j_gene: TRBJ1-1; v_gene: TRBV11-3; CDR3aa: CASSLDRMNTEAFF; CDR3nt: TGTGCCAGCAGCTTAGACAGGATGAACACTGAAGCTTTCTTT
d_gene: TRBD2; abundance: .; j_gene: TRBJ2-3; v_gene: TRBV28; CDR3aa: CASSSGGGLAAHAGDTQYF; CDR3nt: TGTGCCAGCAGCTCAGGAGGGGGACTAGCGGCCCACGCAGGGGATACGCAGTATTTT
d_gene: TRBD1; abundance: many; j_gene: TRBJ2-5; v_gene: TRBV6-1; CDR3aa: CASRVTGIETQYF; CDR3nt: TGTGCCAGCAGAGTGACAGGGATAGAGACCCAGTACTTC
d_gene: TRBD2; abundance: .; j_gene: TRBJ2-3; v_gene: TRBV20-1; CDR3aa: CSASRLAGSLDTQYF; CDR3nt: TGCAGTGCTAGCCGACTAGCGGGGTCCCTGGATACGCAGTATTTT
d_gene: .; abundance: .; j_gene: TRBJ1-1; v_gene: TRBV20-1; CDR3aa: CSASSVPANTEAFF; CDR3nt: TGCAGTGCTAGCAGCGTACCAGCGAACACTGAAGCTTTCTTT